This T cell receptor (beta chain) was observed in a study of CD4 T cells in relation to SARS-CoV-2 and coronaviruses (dated by TCRdb to 2020 to 2023). For context, the study as a whole: In the ViraFEST assay, PBMCs were cultured with antigen for approximately 10 days, after which TCR beta CDR3s were sequenced to identify antigen-specific clonal expansions. Samples from a few pre-COVID donors and the naive versus memory experiments were sequenced with the Adaptive Biotechnologies TCR-sequencing kit; other data were Illumina-based. Expansion assays from other donors in the study were sequenced with a different, Illumina-based TCR-beta assay. Shared crossreactive spike epitopes were mapped to their HLA restriction using patient-derived lymphoblastoid cell lines. At the level of individual TCR clonotypes, the study evaluated whether memory CD4+ T cells crossreact between the spike proteins of SARS-CoV-2 and those of common cold coronaviruses. Of the approximately 12 convalescent patients, 8 were male and 4 were female, and two of the subjects were Hispanic. The full convalescent cohort of 12 patients had a median age of around 38 years, ranging from about 20 to 72 years.

To separate naive from memory CD4+ T cells, cryopreserved PBMCs first underwent CD4 enrichment and then EasySep naive CD4+ T cell enrichment. For roughly 10 days, sorted naive or memory CD4+ T cells (about 9.3 x 10^4) were cultured at a 1:1 ratio with T cell-depleted PBMCs and CEF peptides. Each peptide culture condition was generally run in triplicate replicate wells. PBMCs were isolated from leukapheresis product or whole blood by Ficoll-Paque PLUS gradient centrifugation. The PBMCs went either fresh into the expansion assay or into cryopreservation at -140 degrees C. The QIAamp Micro DNA Kit was used to extract genomic DNA from the CD4+ T cells. DNA from CEF-cultured naive and memory CD4+ T cells underwent immunoSEQ TCR-beta sequencing at survey level. In the source study's methods: Preprocessing removed nonproductive sequences and CDR3s not starting with C, not ending with F or W, or shorter than 7 amino acids. The MANAFEST web app was used to call antigen-specific clonotypes on the basis of expansion compared with the reference and with other culture wells. To be counted as positive, a clone had to show significant expansion compared with the reference culture, at an FDR below 0.05, in 2 of 3 replicate wells. To be called positive, a clone also had to show significant expansion compared with every other tandem well and an odds ratio greater than 5. Cultured and uncultured naive and memory CD4+ repertoires were searched for previously identified spike- and CEF-reactive CDR3s. Pairwise Levenshtein distance, computed with the stringdist R package after three terminal residues were trimmed from each end, was used as the measure of CDR3 homology. The table comes from immuneACCESS by way of TCRdb, which keeps in-frame sequences with V and J called. Part of the clones is missing from these tables; in studies checked, under half for an unresolved V gene and the rest for unknown reasons. V, J and clone size are those of that table, while D and trimming were read from the DNA. The sample table contains tens of thousands of clones; only one count was recorded for 84% of them. Over 0.95% of the sample belongs to the ten largest clones.

General study outcomes and caveats: Compared with monoreactive clones, crossreactive clones had significantly weaker SARS-CoV-2-driven expansion, a result consistent with antigenic imprinting. In about 60% of donors, memory CD4+ clonotypes turned up that crossrecognized SARS-CoV-2 and at least one common cold coronavirus spike. Pre-pandemic and post-infection samples were not both contributed by any donor, so tracing of the source of pre-existing responses was limited. Naive versus memory sequencing indicated the assay detects memory recall responses rather than primary responses primed during culture. The study was constrained by small numbers of patients and of tested TCRs. Crossreactivity analysis centred on spike protein, so crossreactivity against other viral proteins was not assessed.

As encoded in the germline V gene (reference sequence), CDR1 is SEHNR while CDR2 is FQNEAQ. CDR3 length: 14 amino acids, cysteine to phenylalanine. Only the CDR3 DNA stays, 42 bases, in frame from base 1. V and J are truncated by 5 bases and 4 bases respectively, leaving an intervening sequence of 12 bases. This clone occurred a few times. Its binding antigen is unknown. The record has no base qualities; no much larger clone is one base away. Rearrangement joined TRBV7-9 to TRBJ1-5, with no reliable assignment of the D segment. Sequencing was performed on naive CD4+ T cells from PBMCs, cultured in vitro. This sample's cell subset or site label indicates: naive CD4+ T cells isolated by negative enrichment. The TCR comes from an adult with COVID-19. The DNA sequence reads TGTGCCAGCAGCCAAGACGGCTCTAATCAGCCCCAGCATTTT. It is translated as CASSQDGSNQPQHF.